The rows below give T cell receptor beta chains drawn from one sample of a study of patients and donors after allogeneic stem cell transplantation. TCRdb re-called the RT-PCR reads through MiXCR, storing one row per CDR3 protein. The sample shows about a million distinct CDR3 sequences, over 15% of them seen only once. The specimen was blood, either unsorted or a sorted T cell fraction (not recorded which). The receptors were gathered from a human donor who was either an allogeneic HSCT recipient or a stem cell or donor lymphocyte infusion donor (not recorded which). It is not recorded whose cells these are; they may come from a transplant donor. The CDR3 runs from the conserved cysteine through the conserved F or W. Each record gives: V gene, clone size, D gene, CDR3 length, J gene, CDR3 DNA, CDR3 protein. D genes are given only for firm matches. Clone size is given for some rows only: seen once, a few or many times, or a class if the clone is expanded.

>TRBV2|.|.|14|TRBJ1-1
TGTGCCAGCAGTGGTTACGGGGGGAACACTGAAGCTTTCTTT
CASSGYGGNTEAFF
>TRBV29-1|many|.|12|TRBJ2-5
TGCAGCGGCCGACGCGACCGAGAGACCCAGTACTTC
CSGRRDRETQYF
>TRBV7-6|.|.|14|TRBJ2-1
TGTGCCAGCAGCCCGCTCGACCGGGAACTTGAGCAGTTCTTC
CASSPLDRELEQFF
>TRBV25-1|few|.|13|TRBJ1-2
TGTGCCAGCAGTGGGGTGGGGAACTATGGCTACACCTTC
CASSGVGNYGYTF
>TRBV15|.|TRBD2|21|TRBJ2-2
TGTGCCACCAGCAGAGATCCCGCTTTACGGACTAGCGAGTGGGGCACCGGGGAGCTGTTTTTT
CATSRDPALRTSEWGTGELFF
>TRBV7-2|.|.|15|TRBJ2-4
TGTGCCAGCAGCTTTCCCTCGGGAGCCAAAAACATTCAGTACTTC
CASSFPSGAKNIQYF
>TRBV4-3|.|TRBD1|15|TRBJ2-7
TGCGCCAGCAGCCAAGATTTCGGGACAGCCTACGAGCAGTACTTC
CASSQDFGTAYEQYF
>TRBV27|.|.|18|TRBJ1-6
TGTGCCAGCAGTTTATCTGGCCCTCGGAGCTCCTATAATTCACCCCTCCACTTT
CASSLSGPRSSYNSPLHF
>TRBV24-1|few|.|14|TRBJ1-5
TGTGCCACCAGTGCCTCGGGGGTTTGGCAGCCCCAGCATTTT
CATSASGVWQPQHF
>TRBV20-1|few|.|15|TRBJ1-2
TGCAGTGCTAAGCCTCAAGTAGGGTGGTTAGATGGCTACACCTTC
CSAKPQVGWLDGYTF
>TRBV4-2|many|.|15|TRBJ1-1
TGTGCCAGCAGCCAAGAGCAGGGCCCGAACACTGAAGCTTTCTTT
CASSQEQGPNTEAFF
>TRBV5-1|few|TRBD1|14|TRBJ1-1
TGCGCCAGCAGCTTACAGGGGGCCGTCACTGAAGCTTTCTTT
CASSLQGAVTEAFF
>TRBV9|.|.|16|TRBJ1-1
TGTGCCAGCAGCGTAGATCCAGGACATGTGAACACTGAAGCTTTCTTT
CASSVDPGHVNTEAFF
>TRBV7-2|.|.|13|TRBJ2-5
TGTGCCAGCAGCTTGGACTTCCAAGAGACCCAGTACTTC
CASSLDFQETQYF
>TRBV27|once|.|16|TRBJ2-1
TGTGCCAGCAGTTTAGCCCTTCCCAGCTCCTACAATGAGCAGTTCTTC
CASSLALPSSYNEQFF
>TRBV12-3/TRBV12-4|.|.|14|TRBJ2-7
TGTGCCAGCAGTTTGAACGGGGGCTACGGTGGGCAGTACTTC
CASSLNGGYGGQYF
>TRBV28|.|.|15|TRBJ2-2
TGTGCCAGCACCCCTCCCCCCCCCTCGCCCGGGGAGCTGTTTTTT
CASTPPPPSPGELFF
>TRBV5-1|few|TRBD1|15|TRBJ2-2
TGCGCCAGCAGCCTGGGACAGGGACCCACCGGGGAGCTGTTTTTT
CASSLGQGPTGELFF
>TRBV4-1|few|TRBD2|14|TRBJ2-7
TGCGCCAGCAGCCCCTGGGGGGGCTCCTACGAGCAGTACTTC
CASSPWGGSYEQYF
>TRBV4-1|few|.|12|TRBJ1-2
TGCGCCAGCAGCCAAGATTCACATGGCTACACCTTC
CASSQDSHGYTF
>TRBV7-3|few|.|14|TRBJ1-1
TGTGCCAGCAGCTTAGGAAGGGATTCGACTGAAGCTTTCTTT
CASSLGRDSTEAFF
>TRBV6-2/TRBV6-3|.|.|16|TRBJ2-1
TGTGCCAGCAGTTATTGGGGGGGGGCAACCTACAATGAGCAGTTCTTC
CASSYWGGATYNEQFF
>TRBV19|.|.|16|TRBJ1-3
TGTGCCAGTAGTATTGACCTTGGGTGGACTGGAAACACCATATATTTT
CASSIDLGWTGNTIYF
>TRBV10-3|.|.|14|TRBJ1-6
TGTGCCATCAGTGACCATAACTATAATTCACCCCTCCACTTT
CAISDHNYNSPLHF
>TRBV7-6|.|.|17|TRBJ2-7
TGTGCCAGCAGCTTAGGGCGACCCTGGGAGGGCCAGGGGGAGCAGTACTTC
CASSLGRPWEGQGEQYF
>TRBV12-3/TRBV12-4|few|.|15|TRBJ2-7
TGTGCCAGCAGTTTAGGTCCAGGGCTCCTTAACGAGCAGTACTTC
CASSLGPGLLNEQYF
>TRBV11-2|.|.|15|TRBJ2-1
TGTGCCAGCAGCCGAGGACATACCTCCTACAATGAGCAGTTCTTC
CASSRGHTSYNEQFF
>TRBV7-6|few|.|13|TRBJ1-1
TGTGCCAGCAGCCCCGGCGCCGGAAAAGAAGCTTTCTTT
CASSPGAGKEAFF
>TRBV20-1|few|.|15|TRBJ1-4
TGCAGTGCCCCGATTAGGACGGCAACTAATGAAAAACTGTTTTTT
CSAPIRTATNEKLFF
>TRBV7-2|few|.|14|TRBJ1-1
TGTGCCAGCAGCTTAGCAATGGGGAACAGTGAAGCTTTCTTT
CASSLAMGNSEAFF
>TRBV5-1|.|.|16|TRBJ2-1
TGCGCCAGCAGCGCGGGCGGGGACTGGTCCTACAATGAGCAGTTCTTC
CASSAGGDWSYNEQFF
>TRBV20-1|few|.|12|TRBJ1-2
TGCAGTGCTAGTCCGGGACTTTATGGCTACACCTTC
CSASPGLYGYTF
>TRBV15|few|.|19|TRBJ2-3
TGTGCCACCAGCAGAGAGTCAGGAGGGTCCCGCCCTAGCACAGATACGCAGTATTTT
CATSRESGGSRPSTDTQYF
>TRBV20-1|.|.|14|TRBJ2-7
TGCAGTGCTATGAGCAGGCGGCCCGGAATCGAGCAGTACTTC
CSAMSRRPGIEQYF
>TRBV12-3/TRBV12-4|many|.|16|TRBJ1-5
TGTGCCAGCAGTCTCCAGGGCGGATGGGGCAATCAGCCCCAGCATTTT
CASSLQGGWGNQPQHF
>TRBV4-2|few|.|14|TRBJ2-5
TGTGCCAGCAGCCAAGTTTTCGGGGGAGAGACCCAGTACTTC
CASSQVFGGETQYF
>TRBV12-3/TRBV12-4|few|.|17|TRBJ2-7
TGTGCCAGCAGTTTAGCCACCAAGGCCGGGAGACCCTACGAGCAGTACTTC
CASSLATKAGRPYEQYF
>TRBV29-1|.|.|9|TRBJ1-1
TGCAGCGTTTCCCCCGTGCCTTTCTTT
CSVSPVPFF
>TRBV2|.|.|15|TRBJ2-3
TGTGCCAGCAGGAGGGGTCCAGATAACACAGATACGCAGTATTTT
CASRRGPDNTDTQYF
>TRBV5-1|.|TRBD2|17|TRBJ2-7
TGCGCCAGCAGCTTGGTCCCGGTCGTCCTAGCGGTGTACGAGCAGTACTTC
CASSLVPVVLAVYEQYF
>TRBV5-8|few|.|14|TRBJ2-2
TGTGCCAGCAGCTTCTTGAAGGGGGCCGGGGAGCTGTTTTTT
CASSFLKGAGELFF
>TRBV27|few|TRBD1|13|TRBJ1-1
TGTGCCAGCGGACGGGACAGGGGCACTGAAGCTTTCTTT
CASGRDRGTEAFF